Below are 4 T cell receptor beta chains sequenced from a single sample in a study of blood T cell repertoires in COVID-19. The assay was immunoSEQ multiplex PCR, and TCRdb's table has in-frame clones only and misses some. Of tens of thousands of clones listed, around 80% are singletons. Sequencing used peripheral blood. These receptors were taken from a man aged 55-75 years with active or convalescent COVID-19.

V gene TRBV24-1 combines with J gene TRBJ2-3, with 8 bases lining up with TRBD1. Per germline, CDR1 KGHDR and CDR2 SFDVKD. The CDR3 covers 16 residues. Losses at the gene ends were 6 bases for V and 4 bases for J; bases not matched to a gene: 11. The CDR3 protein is CATSKAETGDADTQYF. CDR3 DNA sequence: TGTGCCACCAGTAAAGCCGAGACAGGGGACGCAGATACGCAGTATTTT.

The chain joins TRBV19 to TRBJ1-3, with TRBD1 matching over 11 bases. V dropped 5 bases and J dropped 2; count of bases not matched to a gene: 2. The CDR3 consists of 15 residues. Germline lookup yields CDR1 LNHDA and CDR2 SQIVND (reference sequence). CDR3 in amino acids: CASSVDRGPGNTIYF. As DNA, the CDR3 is TGTGCCAGTAGTGTGGACAGGGGGCCTGGAAACACCATATATTTT. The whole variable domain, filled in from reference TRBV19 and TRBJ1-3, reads DGGITQSPKYLFRKEGQNVTLSCEQNLNHDAMYWYRQDPGQGLRLIYYSQIVNDFQKGDIAEGYSVSREKKESFPLTVTSAQKNPTAFYLCASSVDRGPGNTIYFGEGSWLTVV.

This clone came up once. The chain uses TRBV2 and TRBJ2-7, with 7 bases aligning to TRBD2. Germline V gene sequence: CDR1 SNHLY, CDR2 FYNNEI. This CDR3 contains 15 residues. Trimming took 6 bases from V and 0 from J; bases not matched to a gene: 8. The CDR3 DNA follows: TGTGCCAGCAGGAATGAGCGGGGAAGCTCCTACGAGCAGTACTTC. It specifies CASRNERGSSYEQYF.

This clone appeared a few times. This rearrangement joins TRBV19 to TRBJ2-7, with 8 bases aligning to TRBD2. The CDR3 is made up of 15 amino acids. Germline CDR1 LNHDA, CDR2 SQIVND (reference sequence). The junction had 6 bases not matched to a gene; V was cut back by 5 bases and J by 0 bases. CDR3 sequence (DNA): TGTGCCAGTAGTTTTAGCGGGGAGAGCTCCTACGAGCAGTACTTC. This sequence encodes CASSFSGESSYEQYF.